The entry below gives a single T cell receptor (beta chain) sequence along with its context. Its antigen is currently unknown. The data stem from a study of shared clonotypes between healthy human individuals. Whole-study results and caveats: Rarefaction exposed incomplete sorted-subset sequencing despite large depth. Unshared clonotypes carried lower generation probabilities than those common to all four donors. The study generally estimated greater richness for naive than memory subsets.

The authors' processing: Filtering was not the same, since immunoSEQ gave junction-only sequences without quality scores. TCRdb's copy holds only in-frame clones and misses some; the assay was immunoSEQ multiplex PCR. V, J and clone size were drawn from that table, and D and trimming were deduced from the DNA. The top ten hold less than 1.5% of the sample, which has over a million clones, approximately 76% seen once. V dropped 7 bases and J dropped 1; count of bases not matched to a gene: 7. From germline, CDR1 is SGHAT and CDR2 FQNNGV. The CDR3 is 15 residues long. The V and J genes are TRBV11-2 and TRBJ2-3; 8 positions match TRBD1. This TCR was sampled from a man aged 18 to 29 in good health. What was sequenced was memory CD4+ T cells sorted from blood. Indicated subset: CD45RA-negative fraction. The CDR3 region is CASTPGQGGTDTQYF. The CDR3 DNA follows: TGTGCCAGCACCCCCGGACAGGGCGGCACAGATACGCAGTATTTT.